A single sample is the source of the 16 T cell receptor beta chains below, sequenced in a study of response to subunit inactivated influenza vaccine. TCRdb recomputed calls from the RT-PCR reads with MiXCR, one row per CDR3 protein. The sample records roughly 500,000 distinct CDR3 sequences, more than 15% being singletons. The specimen comprised CD4+ T cells sorted from PBMCs, sampled roughly 24 months after vaccination. The receptors come from a man aged 45-69 years who received an inactivated influenza vaccine.

This rearrangement joins TRBV3-1 to TRBJ2-2; D may match TRBD1 or TRBD2 (6 bases each). CDR1 and CDR2 (germline): LGHDT, YNNKEL (reference sequence). This CDR3 spans 14 amino acids. Deletions cut 2 bases from V and 6 bases from J, with 10 bases between. CDR3 DNA: TGTGCCAGCAGCCAATTAAGGGGGGCCGGGGAGCTGTTTTTT. Translated, it gives CASSQLRGAGELFF.

This clonotype was found a few times. The chain uses TRBV11-1 and TRBJ2-5, with D perhaps matching TRBD1 or TRBD2 (5 bases each). CDR3 size: 14 residues. V lost 3 bases, J lost 4 bases, and 12 bases lay in between. CDR1 and CDR2 from the germline V gene are SGHAT and FQDESV (reference sequence). The CDR3 bases are TGTGCCAGCAGCTTCGGGACGTCGTCAGAGACCCAGTACTTC. Translated, it gives CASSFGTSSETQYF.

This chain links TRBV7-8 with TRBJ2-1; 7 bases line up with TRBD1. Trimming cost V 1 base and J 2 bases; bases outside gene matches: 2. Germline V gene data show CDR1 as SGHVS and CDR2 as FQNEAQ. This CDR3 has 15 amino acids. This CDR3 reads CASSLERGPYNEQFF. The CDR3 coding sequence is TGTGCCAGCAGCTTAGAGAGGGGGCCCTACAATGAGCAGTTCTTC.

This clonotype appeared a few times. The chain combines TRBV6-1 with TRBJ1-2; D not resolved. The germline V and J ends were trimmed by 7 bases and 2 bases, with 11 bases remaining between them. The CDR3 spans 13 residues. CDR1 is MNHNS, CDR2 SASEGT, per germline. The CDR3: CASISTWNYGYTF. The CDR3 DNA follows: TGTGCCAGCATCTCTACCTGGAACTATGGCTACACCTTC.

The chain couples TRBV20-1 to TRBJ1-1; D unresolved. The germline V gene encodes CDR1 DFQATT and CDR2 SNEGSKA (reference sequence). The CDR3 extends over 13 amino acids. V was shortened by 0 bases and J by 5 bases, with 10 bases between the two germline ends. CDR3 DNA: TGCAGTGCTAGAGATCGGAGGGAGACTGAAGCTTTCTTT. It specifies CSARDRRETEAFF.

Only a few counts were recorded for this clonotype. This chain joins TRBV7-9 and TRBJ2-1, with TRBD2 matching 11 bases. Germline CDR1 reads SEHNR; CDR2 reads FQNEAQ (reference sequence). Losses at the gene ends were 5 bases for V and 8 bases for J; bases not matched to a gene: 8. CDR3 length equals 15 residues. The CDR3 loop reads CASSTFSGRVHEQFF. In DNA, the CDR3 is TGTGCCAGCAGCACCTTTAGCGGGAGGGTACATGAGCAGTTCTTC.

The chain employs TRBV12-3 or TRBV12-4 and TRBJ2-5; D is unresolved. V was cut by 5 bases and J by 2 bases, with 12 bases left in between. This CDR3 is built from 14 residues. CDR3 sequence: CASSPRRMQETQYF. CDR3 bases: TGTGCCAGCAGTCCAAGACGGATGCAAGAGACCCAGTACTTC.

This clonotype was detected a few times. This chain uses TRBV29-1 with TRBJ1-1; possible D gene TRBD1, 5 bases. The CDR3 has 13 amino acids. V was trimmed by 4 bases and J by 1 base, leaving 10 bases between them. Germline CDR1 and CDR2: SQVTM and ANQGSEA. The CDR3 bases are TGCAGCGTTGGGCGACAGACGAACACTGAAGCTTTCTTT. Translated, it gives CSVGRQTNTEAFF. The full variable domain, in which reference TRBV29-1 and TRBJ1-1 provide the parts outside the CDR3, is SAVISQKPSRDICQRGTSLTIQCQVDSQVTMMFWYRQQPGQSLTLIATANQGSEATYESGFVIDKFPISRPNLTFSTLTVSNMSPEDSSIYLCSVGRQTNTEAFFGQGTRLTVV.

This clonotype was counted once. The chain recombines TRBV18 with TRBJ2-7; D is undetermined. Per germline, CDR1 KGHSH and CDR2 LQKENI. Trimming took 2 bases from V and 6 from J, leaving 8 bases between them. The CDR3 runs 12 residues. CDR3 sequence reads: CASSPASREQYF. DNA for the CDR3: TGTGCCAGCTCACCAGCAAGCCGCGAGCAGTACTTC.

The chain uses TRBV5-1 and TRBJ1-3; D call uncertain. CDR3 length equals 13 residues. V was clipped by 0 bases and J by 4 bases, with 5 bases between them. The germline CDR1 and CDR2 sequences are SGHRS and YFSETQ. CDR3 DNA sequence: TGCGCCAGCAGCTTGGGTACCGGAAACACCATATATTTT. This encodes CASSLGTGNTIYF.

This clonotype has just a few counts. The rearrangement joins TRBV6-5 to TRBJ1-5; TRBD1 matches 7 bases. V gave up 0 bases and J gave up 2 bases; unmatched junction bases: 1. Germline assignment: CDR1 MNHEY and CDR2 SVGAGI. The CDR3 is 15 residues long. This CDR3 is CASSYSQGGNQPQHF. DNA for the CDR3: TGTGCCAGCAGTTACTCCCAGGGGGGCAATCAGCCCCAGCATTTT.

The V and J genes are TRBV3-1 and TRBJ1-1, with D possibly TRBD1 on 5 matching bases. Germline CDR1 LGHDT, CDR2 YNNKEL (reference sequence). The CDR3 sequence is 15 residues long. V dropped 3 bases and J dropped 0 bases, with 11 bases sitting between them. CDR3 loop: CASSHSRVMNTEAFF. The DNA for the CDR3 is TGTGCCAGCAGCCATTCCAGGGTCATGAACACTGAAGCTTTCTTT.

V gene TRBV3-1 combines with J gene TRBJ1-2; no clear D gene. The V gene's germline CDR1 is LGHDT and CDR2 YNNKEL (reference sequence). The V end lost 2 bases, the J end lost 7 bases, and 14 bases lay between the germline ends. The CDR3 has 14 amino acids. CDR3 coding DNA: TGTGCCAGCAGCCAACCCGCCTCGGGCTCTGGCTACACCTTC. Translating gives CASSQPASGSGYTF.

This clonotype has a handful of counts. The genes are TRBV29-1 and TRBJ2-6; D is unclear. In germline, CDR1 is SQVTM, CDR2 ANQGSEA. V gave up 6 bases and J gave up 0 bases, with 9 bases separating them. The CDR3 runs 14 residues. This CDR3 reads CSVASSSGANVLTF. CDR3 DNA sequence: TGCAGCGTCGCTTCAAGCTCTGGGGCCAACGTCCTGACTTTC.

This clonotype was recorded a few times. The chain has TRBV27 and TRBJ1-5; no clear D. Deletions cut 7 bases from V and 0 bases from J, with 16 bases between. This CDR3 has 16 residues. The germline V gene encodes CDR1 MNHEY and CDR2 SMNVEV (reference sequence). CDR3 loop: CASTLVGCNSNQPQHF. DNA of the CDR3: TGTGCCAGCACCCTTGTGGGTTGTAATAGCAATCAGCCCCAGCATTTT.

This sequence joins TRBV24-1 and TRBJ1-1, with 7 bases that match TRBD1. CDR1 KGHDR and CDR2 SFDVKD come from the germline V gene. J was trimmed by 7 bases and V by 6 bases; bases with no gene match: 7. The CDR3 is 13 amino acids. The CDR3 is CATSQQGWGEAFF. As DNA, the CDR3 is TGTGCCACCAGTCAACAGGGGTGGGGTGAAGCTTTCTTT.